The T cell receptor (beta chain) under discussion was sequenced for a study of cytomegalovirus exposure and HLA in healthy donors. Healthy people donating bone marrow made up the donors. The CDR3 totals 18 residues. Trimming took 2 bases from V and 3 from J; bases not matched to a gene: 14. CDR1 SGHTA and CDR2 FQGNSA come from the germline V gene. The PCR ran on 60 Vbeta and 13 Jbeta primers. TCRdb's table, derived via immunoSEQ multiplex PCR, lists solely in-frame clones and lacks some. Here the sample spans about 160,000 clones, about 75% being singletons. This clonotype was obtained from a female donor in good health and CMV-seronegative. The J gene is TRBJ2-7, the V gene TRBV7-2; TRBD2 aligns across 9 bases. The source material was PBMCs. The chain's CDR3 is CASSLFVSGREGRYEQYF. CDR3 nucleotide sequence: TGTGCCAGCAGCTTATTCGTGTCTGGGCGGGAGGGCCGCTACGAGCAGTACTTC.